The 17 T cell receptor beta chains below were found in one sample sequenced in a study of blood T cell repertoires in COVID-19. Assay used: immunoSEQ multiplex PCR; TCRdb lists only in-frame clones, some missing. This sample carries 280,000 or so clones, 89% of them seen once, and the ten largest clones take less than 3.5%. Sequencing input: PBMCs or T cells enriched from blood (not recorded which). The receptors originated from a woman aged 45-65 years who had been exposed to COVID-19.

CDR3 nucleotides: TGTGCCAGCAGCTTAGCTCGTACCACCCGGTACACCTTC. Translating gives CASSLARTTRYTF. V is TRBV7-2 and J is TRBJ1-2; D is undetermined. V lost 0 bases and J lost 11, with 13 bases in between. In germline, CDR1 is SGHTA, CDR2 FQGNSA. The CDR3 is made up of 13 amino acids.

V and J are TRBV7-2 and TRBJ2-2; D is uncertain. Trimming removed 5 bases from V and 5 bases from J, with 12 bases in between. The CDR3 totals 14 residues. Germline V gene lookup returns CDR1 SGHTA and CDR2 FQGNSA. CDR3 region: CASSPTPRTGELFF. The CDR3 coding sequence is TGTGCCAGCAGCCCGACACCCCGGACCGGGGAGCTGTTTTTT.

This chain joins TRBV28 and TRBJ2-2; tentative D call: TRBD1 (6 bases). Per germline, CDR1 MDHEN and CDR2 SYDVKM. V dropped 6 bases and J dropped 2 bases, with 7 bases sitting between them. The CDR3 length is 13 residues. In DNA form, the CDR3 reads TGTGCCAGCAGGGACAGAAACACCGGGGAGCTGTTTTTT. This codes for CASRDRNTGELFF.

The rearrangement uses TRBV4-1 and TRBJ2-1; 14 bases are shared with TRBD2. This CDR3 is 17 amino acids long. The trim removed 3 bases at V and 7 bases at J, leaving 8 bases unmatched. The germline gives CDR1 MGHRA, CDR2 YSYEKL. CDR3 sequence (DNA): TGCGCCAGCAGCCAGACTCGACTAGCGGGGGGGCTTAATGAGCAGTTCTTC. Protein sequence: CASSQTRLAGGLNEQFF.

The chain links TRBV5-4 to TRBJ1-2; D is possibly TRBD1 (6 bases). The germline CDR1 and CDR2 sequences are SGHNT and YYREEE (reference sequence). Trimming cost V 4 bases and J 4 bases, with 23 bases left between them. This CDR3 has 17 residues. The CDR3 DNA follows: TGTGCCAGCAGCCCCAGCTTGGTTGGGGGGGCGTCCTATGGCTACACCTTC. Translation gives CASSPSLVGGASYGYTF.

J is TRBJ2-2 and V is TRBV7-9; tentative D call: TRBD2 (5 bases). Germline CDR1 reads SEHNR; CDR2 reads FQNEAQ (reference sequence). The CDR3 sequence is 13 residues long. Deletions cut 5 bases from V and 6 bases from J, with 10 bases between. CDR3 residues: CASSLAGAGELFF. The CDR3 bases are TGTGCCAGCAGCCTCGCGGGTGCCGGGGAGCTGTTTTTT.

The genes are TRBV3-1 (or the pseudogene TRBV3-2) and TRBJ2-7; 8 positions agree with TRBD1. The CDR3 sequence is 16 residues long. Unmatched junction bases numbered 10, after V lost 0 bases and J lost 6 bases. The germline V gene has CDR1 LGHDT and CDR2 YNNKEL (reference sequence). The CDR3 DNA is TGTGCCAGCAGCCAAGAAACTGCCAGGGGGCCTCTCGAGCAGTACTTC. Amino acid sequence: CASSQETARGPLEQYF.

V and J are TRBV2 and TRBJ1-2; D uncertain. The CDR3 consists of 13 residues. V lost 3 bases to trimming and J lost 7 bases, with 12 bases between them. Germline loops: CDR1 SNHLY, CDR2 FYNNEI. The DNA for the CDR3 is TGTGCCAGCAGTGACAGGATATTAGGTGGCTACACCTTC. It codes for CASSDRILGGYTF.

This rearrangement joins TRBV5-4 to TRBJ1-2, with D maybe TRBD1 (5 bases). The CDR3 runs to 14 residues. Germline CDR1 is SGHNT and CDR2 is YYREEE (reference sequence). Between the trimmed V and J ends, which lost 4 bases and 2 bases, there was a span of 12 bases. This CDR3 is CASSRDSTNYGYTF. The CDR3 DNA is TGTGCCAGCAGCCGCGACAGCACCAACTATGGCTACACCTTC.

This sequence joins TRBV3-1 (or the pseudogene TRBV3-2) and TRBJ1-3; D perhaps matches TRBD1 (6 bases). The germline V gene encodes CDR1 LGHDT and CDR2 YNNKEL (reference sequence). The length of the CDR3 is 14 residues. Trimming took off 3 bases at V and 1 base at J, with 7 bases between the two ends. CDR3 in DNA: TGTGCCAGCAGCCACAGGGGTTCTGGAAACACCATATATTTT. Translation gives CASSHRGSGNTIYF.

The rearrangement links TRBV14 to TRBJ2-7, with D tentatively TRBD1 (6 bases). Looked up from germline, CDR1 is SGHDN and CDR2 is FVKESK. Deletions cut 1 base from V and 0 bases from J, with 10 bases between. The CDR3 runs to 15 residues. CDR3 sequence reads: CASSQVWTDSYEQYF. In DNA form, the CDR3 reads TGTGCCAGCAGCCAAGTTTGGACAGACTCCTACGAGCAGTACTTC.

The gene calls are TRBV25-1 and TRBJ2-5; TRBD2 matches at 16 bases. This CDR3 is 16 amino acids long. Germline CDR1 and CDR2: MGHDK and SYGVNS. Germline trimming cut 2 bases from V and 3 bases from J; bases unmatched to any gene: 0. CDR3 coding DNA: TGTGCCAGCAGTGAAGGGACTAGCGGGGGGGAAGAGACCCAGTACTTC. Its translation: CASSEGTSGGEETQYF.

This clone was detected only once. The rearrangement uses TRBV5-1 and TRBJ2-5; 10 nucleotides match TRBD1. V gave up 3 bases and J gave up 0 bases; unmatched junction bases: 8. CDR1 is SGHRS, CDR2 YFSETQ, per germline. This CDR3 is 17 amino acids long. The CDR3 nucleotides read TGCGCCAGCAGCTCAGGGACAGGGGCCACGTACCAAGAGACCCAGTACTTC. It is translated as CASSSGTGATYQETQYF.

The chain is built from TRBV5-1 and TRBJ1-1, with a possible D match to TRBD1 (6 bases). The CDR3 runs 14 residues. Germline assignment: CDR1 SGHRS and CDR2 YFSETQ. Trimming took 4 bases from V and 5 from J, leaving 15 bases between them. CDR3 nucleotides: TGCGCCAGCAGCGCCCAGGGGACGGGGACTGAAGCTTTCTTT. It specifies CASSAQGTGTEAFF. Variable domain in full (rest from reference TRBV5-1 and TRBJ1-1): KAGVTQTPRYLIKTRGQQVTLSCSPISGHRSVSWYQQTPGQGLQFLFEYFSETQRNKGNFPGRFSGRQFSNSRSEMNVSTLELGDSALYLCASSAQGTGTEAFFGQGTRLTVV.

This rearrangement joins TRBV2 to TRBJ1-1; a weak D match, TRBD1 (5 bases). CDR3 size: 13 residues. The ends were cut back, 6 bases at V and 6 bases at J, with 14 bases in the middle. Germline V gene sequence: CDR1 SNHLY, CDR2 FYNNEI. The DNA of the CDR3 is TGTGCCAGCAGCCAAGACAGCCTTGCTGAAGCTTTCTTT. Amino acid sequence: CASSQDSLAEAFF.

This chain connects TRBV9 to TRBJ1-1; D is perhaps TRBD1 (6 bases). CDR3 size: 14 residues. Germline V CDR1 and CDR2: SGDLS, YYNGEE. Trimming removed 0 bases from V and 3 bases from J, with 9 bases in between. The CDR3 loop is CASSVADSHTEAFF. In DNA, the CDR3 is TGTGCCAGCAGCGTAGCGGACAGCCACACTGAAGCTTTCTTT.

This clone has a handful of counts. The CDR3 sequence is CAISDIDWPNTEAFF. CDR3 coding DNA: TGTGCCATCAGTGATATAGACTGGCCGAACACTGAAGCTTTCTTT. The chain is built from TRBV10-3 and TRBJ1-1; D is ambiguous. V was pared by 3 bases and J by 1 base, with 12 bases between. This CDR3 spans 15 amino acids. Germline CDR1 ENHRY, CDR2 SYGVKD.